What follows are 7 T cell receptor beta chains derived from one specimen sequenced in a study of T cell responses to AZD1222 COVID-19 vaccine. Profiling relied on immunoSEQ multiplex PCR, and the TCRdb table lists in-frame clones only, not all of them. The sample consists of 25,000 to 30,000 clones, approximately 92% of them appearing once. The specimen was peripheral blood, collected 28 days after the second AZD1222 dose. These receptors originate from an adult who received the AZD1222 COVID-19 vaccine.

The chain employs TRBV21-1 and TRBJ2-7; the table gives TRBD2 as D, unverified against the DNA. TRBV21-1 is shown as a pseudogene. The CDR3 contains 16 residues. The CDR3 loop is CASSKASGRARGEQYF. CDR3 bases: TGTGCCAGCAGCAAGGCTAGCGGGAGGGCCCGGGGCGAGCAGTACTTC.

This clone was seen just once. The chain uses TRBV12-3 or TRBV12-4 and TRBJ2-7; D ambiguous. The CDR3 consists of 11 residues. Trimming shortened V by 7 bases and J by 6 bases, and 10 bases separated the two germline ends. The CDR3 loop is CASTQDGEQYF. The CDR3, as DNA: TGTGCCAGCACCCAAGATGGCGAGCAGTACTTC.

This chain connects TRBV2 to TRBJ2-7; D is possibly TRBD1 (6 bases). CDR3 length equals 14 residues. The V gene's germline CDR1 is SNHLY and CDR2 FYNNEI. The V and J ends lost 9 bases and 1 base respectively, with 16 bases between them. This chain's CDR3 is CASETRTASYEQYF. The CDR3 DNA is TGTGCCAGTGAAACCAGGACAGCGTCCTACGAGCAGTACTTC.

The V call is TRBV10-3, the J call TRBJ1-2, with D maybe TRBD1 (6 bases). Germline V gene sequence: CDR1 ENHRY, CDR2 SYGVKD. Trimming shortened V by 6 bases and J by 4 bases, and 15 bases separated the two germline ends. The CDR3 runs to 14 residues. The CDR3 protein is CAIRKQGMAYGYTF. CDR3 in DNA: TGTGCCATCAGAAAACAGGGAATGGCCTATGGCTACACCTTC.

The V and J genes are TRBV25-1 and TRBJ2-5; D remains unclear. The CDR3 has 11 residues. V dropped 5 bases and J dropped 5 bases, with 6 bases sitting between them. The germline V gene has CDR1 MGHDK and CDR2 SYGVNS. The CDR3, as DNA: TGTGCCAGCAGTAAACGGGAGACCCAGTACTTC. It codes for CASSKRETQYF.

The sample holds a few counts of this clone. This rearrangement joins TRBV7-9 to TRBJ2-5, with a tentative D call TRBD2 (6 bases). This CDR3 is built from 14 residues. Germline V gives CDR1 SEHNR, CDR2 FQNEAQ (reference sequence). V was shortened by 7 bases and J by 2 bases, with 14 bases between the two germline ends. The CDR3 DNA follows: TGTGCCAGCACCAGTTGGAGGGGACAAGAGACCCAGTACTTC. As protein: CASTSWRGQETQYF.

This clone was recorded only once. The CDR3 DNA sequence: TGCGCCAGCAACCCAGGACAGGGGGCGATGTCGTCAGCTTTCTTT. It translates to CASNPGQGAMSSAFF. V and J are TRBV5-1 and TRBJ1-1; 11 bases are shared with TRBD1. Germline V gene lookup returns CDR1 SGHRS and CDR2 YFSETQ. The CDR3 has 15 amino acids. Trimming took 6 bases from V and 10 from J; bases not matched to a gene: 14.